Listed here is a single T cell receptor (beta chain). Its antigen remains unidentified. This specimen belongs to a study of T cell responses to AZD1222 COVID-19 vaccine. Study-wide points: Researchers report vaccine-associated CD4 TCRs spanning spike, with dominance at 160-218 and 743-854. Donors, mostly white British, included more females; clonal diversity was possibly underestimated.

Germline values: CDR1 SGDLS, CDR2 YYNGEE. The CDR3 contains 15 residues. J lost 4 bases, V lost 0 bases, and 4 bases had no gene match. Generated by immunoSEQ multiplex PCR, the TCRdb table keeps only in-frame clones and is missing some. Of roughly 150,000 clones in the sample, under 95% were seen once. The chain has TRBV9 and TRBJ2-1; 7 positions agree with TRBD2. This receptor was taken from an adult in good health. The sequenced sample was peripheral blood, obtained on day 0 of AZD1222 vaccination. The DNA for the CDR3 is TGTGCCAGCAGCGTAGAGGCGGGAGCTTACAATGAGCAGTTCTTC. Encoded protein: CASSVEAGAYNEQFF.